This TCR beta chain was identified in a study of technical replicates of blood from a handful of donors. Profiling relied on immunoSEQ multiplex PCR, and the TCRdb table lists in-frame clones only, not all of them. This sample has about 80,000 clones; roughly 96% occur once, and the top ten carry roughly 0.34%. The sequence derives from a human donor in good health. Sample: T cells isolated from PBMCs.

Here the CDR3 reads CASGGTSGSLDTQYF. CDR3 DNA: TGTGCCAGCGGGGGGACTAGCGGGAGTTTAGATACGCAGTATTTT. The V gene is TRBV2, the J gene TRBJ2-3, with TRBD2 identical over 14 bases. Germline-derived CDR1 and CDR2 are SNHLY and FYNNEI. This CDR3 is 15 amino acids long. With V trimmed by 8 bases and J by 5 bases, 6 bases remained unmatched. The entire variable domain, with the rest obtained from reference TRBV2 and TRBJ2-3, is as follows: EPEVTQTPSHQVTQMGQEVILRCVPISNHLYFYWYRQILGQKVEFLVSFYNNEISEKSEIFDDQFSVERPDGSNFTLKIRSTKLEDSAMYFCASGGTSGSLDTQYFGPGTRLTVL.